The 25 T cell receptor beta chains below were found in one sample sequenced in a study of technical replicates of blood from a few donors. Assay used: immunoSEQ multiplex PCR; TCRdb lists only in-frame clones, some missing. Of more than 65,000 clones detected, 95% to 96% appear once; the ten largest clones hold roughly 0.24%. Sequenced sample: T cells isolated from PBMCs. The receptors stem from a human donor in good health.

Concerning this clone itself: The junction and the germline gene differ at one end; a read error may be behind it. The rearrangement joins TRBV6-5 to TRBJ2-3, with 7 bases identical to TRBD2. The germline CDR1 and CDR2 sequences are MNHEY and SVGAGI. The length of the CDR3 is 13 residues. The CDR3 sequence is CMAGGVGADTQYF. CDR3 in DNA: TGCATGGCTGGGGGGGTGGGCGCAGATACGCAGTATTTT.

This clone has only a few counts. V and J are TRBV6-5 and TRBJ1-1; D is uncertain. The CDR3 runs 13 residues. Trimming left V 11 bases short and J 4 bases short, with 17 bases between. CDR1 and CDR2 (germline): MNHEY, SVGAGI. The CDR3 sequence: CAARGQQFTEAFF. The CDR3 nucleotides read TGTGCCGCGAGAGGTCAGCAATTCACTGAAGCTTTCTTT.

The chain joins TRBV6-5 to TRBJ2-7, with D perhaps matching TRBD2 (6 bases). The CDR3 consists of 15 residues. Germline lookup yields CDR1 MNHEY and CDR2 SVGAGI. Between the trimmed V and J ends, which lost 2 bases and 4 bases, there was a span of 15 bases. CDR3 DNA sequence: TGTGCCAGCAGTTACCGTGGGGGAGGTTGGTACGAGCAGTACTTC. Protein sequence: CASSYRGGGWYEQYF.

V usage is TRBV14 and J usage is TRBJ1-1; 8 bases fit TRBD1. Trimming cost V 2 bases and J 1 base; bases outside gene matches: 3. The CDR3 runs to 15 residues. The germline V gene encodes CDR1 SGHDN and CDR2 FVKESK. The CDR3 nucleotides are TGTGCCAGCAGCCAACAGGGGGCGAGGAACACTGAAGCTTTCTTT. It codes for CASSQQGARNTEAFF. Together with reference TRBV14 and TRBJ1-1, the CDR3 gives the full variable domain: EAGVTQFPSHSVIEKGQTVTLRCDPISGHDNLYWYRRVMGKEIKFLLHFVKESKQDESGMPNNRFLAERTGGTYSTLKVQPAELEDSGVYFCASSQQGARNTEAFFGQGTRLTVV.

V gene TRBV4-1 combines with J gene TRBJ1-5; TRBD1 agrees at 7 bases. The CDR3 has 14 residues. Germline V lookup: CDR1 MGHRA, CDR2 YSYEKL. V shed 4 bases, J shed 6 bases, and the junction held 6 bases outside the gene matches. This chain's CDR3 is CASSLGTAAQPQHF. Here the CDR3 DNA reads TGCGCCAGCAGCCTTGGGACAGCGGCTCAGCCCCAGCATTTT.

The chain employs TRBV30 and TRBJ1-3; 7 nucleotides line up with TRBD1. V shed 0 bases and J 0 bases; nucleotides not matched to a gene: 5. This CDR3 has 16 amino acids. In germline, CDR1 is GTSNPN, CDR2 SVGIG (reference sequence). CDR3 sequence: CAWSVRDRGSGNTIYF. The CDR3 DNA reads as TGTGCCTGGAGTGTACGGGACAGAGGCTCTGGAAACACCATATATTTT.

CDR3 in DNA: TGTGCCAGCAGCTCCCAGGCAGGCCAGTTAAAAAACATTCAGTACTTC. Translation: CASSSQAGQLKNIQYF. This sequence joins TRBV6-6 and TRBJ2-4; D not resolved. CDR3 size: 16 residues. Germline CDR1 MNHNY, CDR2 SVGAGI (reference sequence). Trimming removed 6 bases at V and 4 bases at J, with 19 bases between.

This chain uses TRBV29-1 with TRBJ2-1; 13 nucleotides align to TRBD2. The CDR3 totals 16 residues. The V segment lost 4 bases and the J segment 7 bases; nucleotides outside the gene matches: 10. Per germline, CDR1 SQVTM and CDR2 ANQGSEA. This CDR3 reads CSVGTSGRGLRNEQFF. CDR3 nucleotide sequence: TGCAGCGTTGGCACTAGCGGGAGGGGACTTAGGAATGAGCAGTTCTTC.

This chain links TRBV4-2 with TRBJ2-1; the D gene is possibly TRBD2 (6 bases). The germline gives CDR1 LGHNA, CDR2 YNFKEQ. V shed 1 base and J shed 9 bases, with 7 bases lying between them. This CDR3 region has 12 residues. The CDR3 loop is CASSQGRGEQFF. DNA for the CDR3: TGTGCCAGCAGCCAAGGGCGGGGTGAGCAGTTCTTC.

The chain uses TRBV5-6 and TRBJ1-1; 7 nucleotides align to TRBD1. This CDR3 has 15 residues. The ends lost 0 bases at V and 0 bases at J; junction bases unmatched: 2. Germline assignment: CDR1 SGHDT and CDR2 YYEEEE. The CDR3 here is CASSLVDRVNTEAFF. The CDR3 DNA is TGTGCCAGCAGCTTGGTTGACAGGGTGAACACTGAAGCTTTCTTT. Full variable domain (outside the CDR3, taken from reference TRBV5-6 and TRBJ1-1): DAGVTQSPTHLIKTRGQQVTLRCSPKSGHDTVSWYQQALGQGPQFIFQYYEEEERQRGNFPDRFSGHQFPNYSSELNVNALLLGDSALYLCASSLVDRVNTEAFFGQGTRLTVV.

The rearrangement links TRBV5-5 to TRBJ1-6; TRBD1 might be the D (6 bases). The CDR3 runs 15 residues. The V gene's germline CDR1 is SGHKS and CDR2 YYEKEE (reference sequence). Deletions cut 0 bases from V and 9 bases from J, with 13 bases between. CDR3 in amino acids: CASSLVQGVGSPLHF. The CDR3, as DNA: TGTGCCAGCAGCTTGGTACAGGGTGTCGGTTCACCCCTCCACTTT.

This chain uses TRBV6-5 with TRBJ1-5, with TRBD1 matching 8 bases. The V gene end was trimmed by 0 bases and the J gene end by 4 bases; junction bases not matched to a gene: 5. Germline CDR1 MNHEY, CDR2 SVGAGI. This CDR3 is 16 amino acids long. The DNA for the CDR3 is TGTGCCAGCAGTTACTCCAGGACAGGGAGTAATCAGCCCCAGCATTTT. This sequence encodes CASSYSRTGSNQPQHF.

The J gene is TRBJ2-5, the V gene TRBV7-2; TRBD2 matches 7 bases. V was pared by 3 bases and J by 5 bases, with 12 bases of the junction left unmatched. The CDR3 loop spans 16 amino acids. Germline CDR1 reads SGHTA; CDR2 reads FQGNSA. The CDR3 is CASSLGASGGTETQYF. In DNA, the CDR3 is TGTGCCAGCAGCTTGGGCGCGTCGGGGGGAACCGAGACCCAGTACTTC.

This chain joins TRBV15 and TRBJ2-7; tentative D call: TRBD1 (6 bases). V lost 1 base, J lost 5 bases, and 12 bases lay in between. This CDR3 comprises 14 residues. Germline V gene data show CDR1 as LNHNV and CDR2 as YYDKDF (reference sequence). The CDR3 DNA follows: TGTGCCACCAGCAGAGCTCGCAGGGGCAACGAGCAGTACTTC. This codes for CATSRARRGNEQYF.

This clone was observed a handful of times. The chain employs TRBV5-4 and TRBJ2-7; a possible D gene is TRBD2 (6 bases). V shed 3 bases and J shed 5 bases, with 15 bases lying between them. Germline V gene sequence: CDR1 SGHNT, CDR2 YYREEE (reference sequence). The CDR3 spans 14 residues. CDR3 DNA sequence: TGTGCCAGCAGCTCTACCGGGAGTGTCGACGAGCAGTACTTC. Translating it yields CASSSTGSVDEQYF.

The rearrangement uses TRBV5-1 and TRBJ2-3; 10 nucleotides align to TRBD2. Germline V gene data show CDR1 as SGHRS and CDR2 as YFSETQ. This CDR3 comprises 19 residues. Unmatched junction bases numbered 13, after V lost 0 bases and J lost 3 bases. The DNA of the CDR3 is TGCGCCAGCAGCTTGGATTTTCGACTAGCGGGCCGCGAGACAGATACGCAGTATTTT. Protein sequence: CASSLDFRLAGRETDTQYF.

CDR3 coding DNA: TGTGCCAGCCTAACCGGGACAGGATATTCACCCCTCCACTTT. Protein sequence: CASLTGTGYSPLHF. The J gene is TRBJ1-6, the V gene TRBV6-1; 8 nucleotides agree with TRBD1. V shed 8 bases, J shed 8 bases, and the junction held 8 bases outside the gene matches. The CDR3 loop spans 14 amino acids. From germline, CDR1 is MNHNS and CDR2 SASEGT.

V gene TRBV5-1 combines with J gene TRBJ2-1, with D perhaps TRBD1 (6 bases). CDR3 length: 15 amino acids. V was trimmed by 5 bases and J by 2 bases, leaving 14 bases between them. CDR1 and CDR2 from the germline V gene are SGHRS and YFSETQ. The CDR3 nucleotides read TGCGCCAGCAGTACTCAAACAGGGCCCTACAATGAGCAGTTCTTC. Its translation is CASSTQTGPYNEQFF.

V usage is TRBV9 and J usage is TRBJ1-1, with 7 bases identical to TRBD1. The CDR3 runs 16 residues. The germline CDR1 and CDR2 sequences are SGDLS and YYNGEE. Germline trimming cut 3 bases from V and 5 bases from J; bases unmatched to any gene: 13. This CDR3 is CASSAGTANSQTEAFF. The CDR3 DNA reads TGTGCCAGCAGCGCAGGGACAGCGAACAGTCAGACTGAAGCTTTCTTT.

The rearrangement uses TRBV5-6 and TRBJ1-5, with D hard to call. CDR3 length: 14 amino acids. Trimming shortened V by 7 bases and J by 5 bases, and 16 bases separated the two germline ends. In germline, CDR1 is SGHDT, CDR2 YYEEEE. As DNA, the CDR3 is TGTGCCAGCCCCGAGCGGGGTGATGATCAGCCCCAGCATTTT. Its protein is CASPERGDDQPQHF. Full variable domain (rest looked up from reference TRBV5-6 and TRBJ1-5): DAGVTQSPTHLIKTRGQQVTLRCSPKSGHDTVSWYQQALGQGPQFIFQYYEEEERQRGNFPDRFSGHQFPNYSSELNVNALLLGDSALYLCASPERGDDQPQHFGDGTRLSIL.

The chain links TRBV5-1 to TRBJ2-5; tentative D call: TRBD1 (6 bases). Germline CDR1 SGHRS, CDR2 YFSETQ. The CDR3 consists of 14 residues. V lost 3 bases to trimming and J lost 1 base, with 10 bases between them. The CDR3 DNA reads TGCGCCAGCAGCTATGGACAGAGCCAAGAGACCCAGTACTTC. Protein: CASSYGQSQETQYF.

The chain joins TRBV6-5 to TRBJ2-7, with a possible D match to TRBD1 (7 bases). V was shortened by 10 bases and J by 6 bases, with 19 bases between the two germline ends. Germline V CDR1 and CDR2: MNHEY, SVGAGI. This CDR3 has 13 amino acids. This CDR3 reads CATQGVGGPEQYF. CDR3 DNA: TGTGCCACCCAGGGGGTGGGAGGCCCCGAGCAGTACTTC.

The chain carries TRBV5-1 and TRBJ1-5; D might be TRBD1 (6 bases). This CDR3 spans 14 amino acids. V was clipped by 3 bases and J by 7 bases, with 14 bases between them. Germline CDR1 reads SGHRS; CDR2 reads YFSETQ. The CDR3 region is CASSSGGPGQPQHF. The CDR3 DNA is TGCGCCAGCAGCTCGGGGGGCCCGGGGCAGCCCCAGCATTTT.

This clone appeared a single time. V usage is TRBV29-1 and J usage is TRBJ2-7; 9 bases map to TRBD1. From germline, CDR1 is SQVTM and CDR2 ANQGSEA. The CDR3 runs to 15 residues. Trimming at V came to 4 bases and at J to 9 bases, leaving 16 bases not matched to a gene. The CDR3 DNA reads as TGCAGCGTTGGGGAACCGGGACAGGGAGATAGCGGGCAGTACTTC. Residues: CSVGEPGQGDSGQYF.

The V gene is TRBV7-8, the J gene TRBJ2-1; D is unclear. The CDR3 is made up of 16 amino acids. CDR1 is SGHVS, CDR2 FQNEAQ, per germline. Trimming took off 5 bases at V and 0 bases at J, with 14 bases between the two ends. In DNA, the CDR3 is TGTGCCAGCAGCCTAGGGTATCCGAGCTCCTACAATGAGCAGTTCTTC. It yields the protein CASSLGYPSSYNEQFF.